The 12 T cell receptor beta chains below come from one sample, sequenced in a study of beta chain features in type 1 diabetes. Isolated RNA was reverse transcribed in full, so expressed TCRB transcripts were sequenced. Repertoires were generated with immunoSEQ multiplex PCR, while TCRdb's copy carries only in-frame clones and drops some. The sample records about 300,000 clones, 8% being singletons. Sequenced material: central memory CD4+ T cells from blood. The receptors were sampled from a woman under 30 in good health.

This clone came up a few times. The chain couples TRBV20-1 to TRBJ2-5; no clear D. The V end was cut by 4 bases, the J end by 3 bases, with 3 bases between. CDR1 is DFQATT and CDR2 is SNEGSKA in the germline V gene (reference sequence). The CDR3 totals 10 residues. The CDR3 DNA reads as TGCAGTGCTACAGAAGAGACCCAGTACTTC. Encoded protein: CSATEETQYF.

The rearrangement joins TRBV6-1 to TRBJ2-2, with D maybe TRBD1 (6 bases). The germline V and J ends were trimmed by 0 bases and 6 bases, with 8 bases remaining between them. CDR1 is MNHNS, CDR2 SASEGT, per germline. The CDR3 spans 14 residues. The CDR3 bases are TGTGCCAGCAGTGAAGCGACAGGACCCGGGGAGCTGTTTTTT. It specifies CASSEATGPGELFF.

The J gene is TRBJ2-3, the V gene TRBV9; either TRBD1 or TRBD2 may supply D (6 bases each). This CDR3 spans 16 amino acids. V was clipped by 4 bases and J by 4 bases, with 19 bases between them. Germline V gene sequence: CDR1 SGDLS, CDR2 YYNGEE. The CDR3 spells CASSPHGGGEADTQYF. DNA for the CDR3: TGTGCCAGCAGCCCCCACGGGGGCGGGGAGGCAGATACGCAGTATTTT.

This clone was recorded a few times. The chain recombines TRBV7-8 with TRBJ2-7, with D uncertain. V lost 1 base and J 5 bases, leaving 6 bases between the germline ends. The CDR3 extends over 12 amino acids. Germline CDR1 SGHVS, CDR2 FQNEAQ. CDR3 nucleotides: TGTGCCAGCAGCTTAGGTGTCAACGAGCAGTACTTC. It yields the protein CASSLGVNEQYF. Drawing the rest from reference TRBV7-8 and TRBJ2-7, the complete variable domain is GAGVSQSPRYKVAKRGQDVALRCDPISGHVSLFWYQQALGQGPEFLTYFQNEAQLDKSGLPSDRFFAERPEGSVSTLKIQRTQQEDSAVYLCASSLGVNEQYFGPGTRLTVT.

This chain joins TRBV5-1 and TRBJ1-5; tentative D call: TRBD1 (5 bases). V shed 4 bases and J shed 0 bases, with 11 bases lying between them. CDR1 and CDR2 from the germline V gene are SGHRS and YFSETQ. The CDR3 sequence is 15 residues long. CDR3 amino acids: CASSLQGYSNQPQHF. CDR3 coding DNA: TGCGCCAGCAGCCTCCAGGGTTATAGCAATCAGCCCCAGCATTTT.

This clone came up a few times. The V gene is TRBV6-1, the J gene TRBJ2-3, with 13 bases aligning to TRBD2. CDR3 size: 15 residues. J lost 4 bases, V lost 3 bases, and 1 base had no gene match. Germline values: CDR1 MNHNS, CDR2 SASEGT. The CDR3, as DNA: TGTGCCAGCAGTGAGGGGACTAGCGGGGCAGATACGCAGTATTTT. Translation: CASSEGTSGADTQYF.

This clone was recorded a few times. The gene calls are TRBV2 and TRBJ1-6, with D hard to call. Per germline, CDR1 SNHLY and CDR2 FYNNEI. The CDR3 spans 15 residues. V lost 2 bases and J lost 9, with 14 bases in between. The CDR3 region is CASSEMGTTASPLHF. CDR3 in DNA: TGTGCCAGCAGTGAAATGGGCACGACGGCTTCACCCCTCCACTTT.

The table lists this clone with a few counts. This chain uses TRBV21-1 with TRBJ1-5; the table's D call, TRBD1, was not checked against the DNA. TRBV21-1 is labeled a pseudogene. This CDR3 is built from 22 residues. CDR3 residues: CASSKREGNRDRGYTSNQPQHF. Here the CDR3 DNA reads TGTGCCAGCAGCAAAAGGGAAGGAAACCGGGACAGGGGATATACGAGCAATCAGCCCCAGCATTTT.

This clone came up many times. The CDR3 DNA reads TGCGCCAGCAGCCAAGAGCGACAGGGAGATGAAAAACTGTTTTTT. Its translation is CASSQERQGDEKLFF. The chain is built from TRBV4-3 and TRBJ1-4; 7 bases map to TRBD1. Germline V gene data show CDR1 as LGHNA and CDR2 as YSLEER. The CDR3 spans 15 residues. V gave up 0 bases and J gave up 6 bases; unmatched junction bases: 4.

This clone was seen at least ten times. The rearrangement joins TRBV7-8 to TRBJ1-5, with D possibly matching TRBD1 (6 bases). Between the trimmed V and J ends, which lost 2 bases and 3 bases, there was a span of 17 bases. CDR3 length: 17 amino acids. Germline values: CDR1 SGHVS, CDR2 FQNEAQ. This chain's CDR3 is CASSLRDRNVHNQPQHF. CDR3 bases: TGTGCCAGCAGCTTACGCGACAGGAACGTACACAATCAGCCCCAGCATTTT.

This clone was found once. This chain links TRBV15 with TRBJ2-5; the match to TRBD1 covers 11 bases. Germline V gene sequence: CDR1 LNHNV, CDR2 YYDKDF (reference sequence). This CDR3 is built from 16 residues. Germline trimming cut 3 bases from V and 2 bases from J; bases unmatched to any gene: 5. This CDR3 is CATSSWTGGPQETQYF. The CDR3 bases are TGTGCCACCAGCAGCTGGACAGGGGGCCCGCAAGAGACCCAGTACTTC.

This clone was seen a few times. The chain employs TRBV14 and TRBJ1-2, with D unclear. This CDR3 is built from 14 residues. Trimming took off 4 bases at V and 4 bases at J, with 13 bases between the two ends. The germline CDR1 and CDR2 sequences are SGHDN and FVKESK. CDR3 bases: TGTGCCAGCAGCCGCATTGGAAGTTTCTATGGCTACACCTTC. It encodes CASSRIGSFYGYTF.